The next 24 T cell receptor beta chains were all read from a single sample in a study of low-dose radiotherapy and immunotherapy resistance in tumors. Time point of the sample: before trial treatment. Both TCRalpha and TCRbeta chains were reverse transcribed with V-gene-specific primers. Amplification, which lasted 20 to 25 PCR cycles, used a constant-region primer and V-primer adapter to amplify TCRs. One entry per CDR3 protein results from TCRdb running MiXCR on the reads. The sample contains about 82,000 distinct CDR3 sequences, approximately 17% of which appear only once. The sample consisted of PBMCs, taken before treatment. The receptors derive from a male donor with prostate cancer.

This clonotype appeared many times. The chain has TRBV2 and TRBJ2-5; the D gene could be TRBD1 or TRBD2 (5 bases each). This CDR3 contains 16 residues. The germline CDR1 and CDR2 sequences are SNHLY and FYNNEI. The DNA of the CDR3 is TGTGCGCAGTTGGGGACGGGCCCAAGGTTTCAAGAGACCCAGTACTTC. Translated: CAQLGTGPRFQETQYF.

Worth noting for this clonotype: Relative to the germline gene, one junction end is altered; a read error may explain this. The rearrangement joins TRBV11-2 to TRBJ2-7; 7 nucleotides agree with TRBD1. This CDR3 comprises 13 residues. Germline V gene sequence: CDR1 SGHAT, CDR2 FQNNGV. The CDR3 nucleotides are TGTGCCAGCAGCTTGGGGACAGTCGGCGAGCAGAACTTC. Translating gives CASSLGTVGEQNF.

This clonotype was seen at least ten times. The chain recombines TRBV6-1 with TRBJ2-1, with 13 positions matching TRBD2. V was pared by 6 bases and J by 7 bases, with 24 bases of the junction left unmatched. The CDR3 covers 21 residues. Germline loops: CDR1 MNHNS, CDR2 SASEGT. CDR3 nucleotide sequence: TGTGCCAGCAGCCGGGACAGGTGGACTAGCGGGAGCACTTCAGGTCGAAATGAGCAGTTCTTC. Protein product: CASSRDRWTSGSTSGRNEQFF.

The table lists this clonotype with many counts. The rearrangement joins TRBV12-2 to TRBJ2-7; no DNA check was done on the table's D call, TRBD1. TRBV12-2 is a pseudogene segment. The CDR3 length is 19 residues. CDR3 sequence reads: CASRLGRSGQGPRCYEQYF. In DNA, the CDR3 is TGTGCAAGTCGCTTAGGTCGTTCCGGACAGGGGCCTCGTTGCTACGAGCAGTACTTC.

The rearrangement links TRBV27 to TRBJ1-2; tentatively, D is TRBD1 (6 bases). The CDR3 is 15 residues long. Looked up from germline, CDR1 is MNHEY and CDR2 is SMNVEV (reference sequence). The ends were cut back, 4 bases at V and 3 bases at J, with 15 bases in the middle. The CDR3 sequence: CASSSAIGGYYGYTF. Here the CDR3 DNA reads TGTGCCAGCAGTTCTGCGATCGGGGGCTACTATGGCTACACCTTC.

This clonotype was observed at least ten times. This chain uses TRBV20-1 with TRBJ2-7, with D tentatively TRBD2 (6 bases). CDR1 DFQATT and CDR2 SNEGSKA come from the germline V gene (reference sequence). Trimming cost V 0 bases and J 7 bases, with 22 bases left between them. CDR3 length: 16 residues. The CDR3 region is CSARDRGGTLVSEQYF. The DNA for the CDR3 is TGCAGTGCTAGAGATAGGGGCGGGACCCTGGTTTCGGAGCAGTACTTC.

In its sample, this clonotype was seen a few times. The chain employs TRBV20-1 and TRBJ2-7; TRBD1 might be the D (5 bases). CDR1 DFQATT and CDR2 SNEGSKA come from the germline V gene (reference sequence). The CDR3 sequence is 11 residues long. V was shortened by 6 bases and J by 1 base, with 7 bases between the two germline ends. CDR3: CSAAGSYEQYF. The CDR3, as DNA: TGCAGTGCAGCAGGGTCCTACGAGCAGTACTTC.

This clonotype was counted many times. This chain links TRBV10-3 with TRBJ2-7; a possible D gene is TRBD2 (5 bases). The CDR3 is 14 amino acids. The V end lost 6 bases, the J end lost 2 bases, and 14 bases lay between the germline ends. Germline V gene data show CDR1 as ENHRY and CDR2 as SYGVKD. The CDR3 spells CAIRQTGYPYEQYF. The CDR3, as DNA: TGTGCCATCAGGCAGACGGGATACCCCTACGAGCAGTACTTC.

As concerns this clonotype: A far larger clone lies a single base away; this is likely a read error. This chain uses TRBV7-6 with TRBJ2-5; 8 nucleotides line up with TRBD1. Germline V gene sequence: CDR1 SGHVS, CDR2 FNYEAQ. This CDR3 has 13 residues. The CDR3 nucleotides are TGTTCCAGCCGAGCCAGGGGGCGAGTGACCCAGTACTTC. This codes for CSSRARGRVTQYF.

Notes on this clonotype: It differs at one base from a far larger clone, so likely a read error. This sequence joins TRBV6-2 or TRBV6-3 and TRBJ2-6, with D perhaps matching TRBD1 (6 bases). This CDR3 is built from 15 residues. The V and J ends lost 9 bases and 4 bases respectively, with 16 bases between them. The germline V gene has CDR1 MNHEY and CDR2 SVGEGT. CDR3 in DNA: TGTGCCAGAAGCCCCAGGGGAGACGGGGCCAACGTCCTGACTTTC. It encodes CARSPRGDGANVLTF.

The chain has TRBV16 and TRBJ2-7; D not certain. CDR1 is KGHSY and CDR2 is FQNENV in the germline V gene. The CDR3 is made up of 12 amino acids. Trimming took off 4 bases at V and 5 bases at J, with 9 bases between the two ends. CDR3 sequence reads: CASSPGFNEQYF. In nucleotides, the CDR3 is TGTGCCAGCAGCCCCGGTTTCAACGAGCAGTACTTC. The full variable domain, its missing parts supplied by reference TRBV16 and TRBJ2-7, is GEEVAQTPKHLVRGEGQKAKLYCAPIKGHSYVFWYQQVLKNEFKFLISFQNENVFDETGMPKERFSAKCLPNSPCSLEIQATKLEDSAVYFCASSPGFNEQYFGPGTRLTVT.

This clonotype turned up a few times. A single base is all that separates this from a far larger clone, so a read error is likely. This chain joins TRBV13 and TRBJ2-1; no clear D gene. Germline V gene sequence: CDR1 PRHDT, CDR2 FYEKMQ (reference sequence). Trimming removed 5 bases at V and 10 bases at J, with 24 bases between. The CDR3 consists of 16 residues. CDR3 amino acids: CASSLLNSYVPYEQFF. DNA of the CDR3: TGTGCCAGCAGCCTTTTAAACTCTTACGTACCCTACGAGCAGTTCTTC.

There are many counts of this clonotype. This sequence joins TRBV7-9 and TRBJ2-3; D is undetermined. The CDR3 is 13 residues long. The V gene's germline CDR1 is SEHNR and CDR2 FQNEAQ (reference sequence). V gave up 7 bases and J gave up 1 base, with 9 bases separating them. The CDR3 here is CASTRRGTDTQYF. The DNA for the CDR3 is TGTGCCAGCACCCGCCGCGGCACAGATACGCAGTATTTT.

This clonotype was seen a few times. This rearrangement joins TRBV4-3 to TRBJ2-1; 10 positions agree with TRBD2. Germline-derived CDR1 and CDR2 are LGHNA and YSLEER. V trimming: 0 bases; J trimming: 7 bases; junction bases outside the gene matches: 12. CDR3 length: 18 amino acids. This CDR3 reads CASSQDPPSGSGGNEQFF. The CDR3 nucleotides are TGCGCCAGCAGCCAAGACCCGCCTAGCGGGAGTGGGGGTAATGAGCAGTTCTTC.

This clonotype came up many times. This chain connects TRBV20-1 to TRBJ1-5; D may be TRBD1 (5 bases). The CDR3 extends over 13 amino acids. In germline, CDR1 is DFQATT, CDR2 SNEGSKA (reference sequence). The V and J ends lost 3 bases and 5 bases respectively, with 11 bases between them. The CDR3 sequence: CSARWGNHQPQHF. CDR3 nucleotides: TGCAGTGCTAGGTGGGGGAACCATCAGCCCCAGCATTTT.

The rearrangement joins TRBV11-2 to TRBJ2-1, with D possibly being TRBD2 (6 bases). Germline-derived CDR1 and CDR2 are SGHAT and FQNNGV. There are 15 residues in the CDR3. Trimming pared 4 bases from V and 8 bases from J, leaving 18 bases between. CDR3 sequence reads: CASSSLTGLPHEQFF. CDR3 sequence (DNA): TGTGCCAGCAGCTCACTGACGGGACTCCCTCATGAGCAGTTCTTC.

This clonotype has ten or more counts. The chain links TRBV18 to TRBJ2-4; TRBD2 agrees at 10 bases. Germline loops: CDR1 KGHSH, CDR2 LQKENI. The CDR3 totals 13 residues. J lost 15 bases, V lost 5 bases, and 10 bases had no gene match. The CDR3, as DNA: TGTGCCAGCTCATCCGGACTAGCGGAGGTCCTGTACTTC. Protein product: CASSSGLAEVLYF. Full variable domain (missing parts from reference TRBV18 and TRBJ2-4): NAGVMQNPRHLVRRRGQEARLRCSPMKGHSHVYWYRQLPEEGLKFMVYLQKENIIDESGMPKERFSAEFPKEGPSILRIQQVVRGDSAAYFCASSSGLAEVLYFGAGTRLSVL.

This clonotype was recorded many times. The CDR3 DNA reads TGTGCCAGCACCCTTGGGGCACTACTGAACACTGAAGCTTTCTTT. As protein: CASTLGALLNTEAFF. The V and J genes are TRBV28 and TRBJ1-1, with D possibly being TRBD1 (5 bases). The CDR3 length is 15 residues. Germline V gene lookup returns CDR1 MDHEN and CDR2 SYDVKM. The V end lost 7 bases, the J end lost 0 bases, and 15 bases lay between the germline ends.

In this sample, this clonotype turned up many times. This chain connects TRBV6-2 or TRBV6-3 to TRBJ2-7; 7 bases align to TRBD2. This CDR3 has 12 residues. Per germline, CDR1 MNHEY and CDR2 SVGEGT. V lost 6 bases to trimming and J lost 9 bases; unmatched junction nucleotides: 8. CDR3 residues: CASRTGLVAQYF. CDR3 in DNA: TGTGCCAGCAGAACCGGACTAGTTGCGCAGTACTTC.

This clonotype has at least ten counts. The genes are TRBV6-2 or TRBV6-3 and TRBJ2-7, with 7 bases that match TRBD1. The CDR3 runs 14 residues. Germline V CDR1 and CDR2: MNHEY, SVGEGT. V was pared by 2 bases and J by 1 base, with 2 bases of the junction left unmatched. The CDR3 DNA reads TGTGCCAGCAGTTACACAGGGGTTTCCTACGAGCAGTACTTC. This sequence encodes CASSYTGVSYEQYF.

Only a few counts were recorded for this clonotype. The chain couples TRBV12-3 or TRBV12-4 to TRBJ2-1; 14 bases are a match to TRBD2. The CDR3 is made up of 16 amino acids. Trimming at V came to 1 base and at J to 9 bases, leaving 5 bases not matched to a gene. This CDR3 is CASSLGGTSGGGEQFF. As DNA, the CDR3 is TGTGCCAGCAGTTTAGGGGGGACTAGCGGGGGTGGTGAGCAGTTCTTC.

This clonotype occurred many times. The chain combines TRBV11-2 with TRBJ2-1; no clear D gene. The V gene lost 3 bases and the J gene lost 0 bases, with 9 bases spanning the gap. The CDR3 contains 15 residues. Germline CDR1 is SGHAT and CDR2 is FQNNGV. Here the CDR3 reads CASSLGVISYNEQFF. CDR3 DNA: TGTGCCAGCAGCTTGGGTGTAATCTCCTACAATGAGCAGTTCTTC.

This clonotype was observed many times. This chain links TRBV12-3 or TRBV12-4 with TRBJ2-2; no definite D call. This CDR3 is built from 15 residues. V dropped 6 bases and J dropped 1 base, with 12 bases sitting between them. CDR3 sequence: CASRTGPLNTGELFF. CDR3 in DNA: TGTGCCAGCAGGACCGGACCGCTGAACACCGGGGAGCTGTTTTTT.

This chain uses TRBV19 with TRBJ1-1, with 10 bases matching TRBD1. The CDR3 runs to 15 residues. Losses at the gene ends were 5 bases for V and 8 bases for J; bases not matched to a gene: 11. Germline assignment: CDR1 LNHDA and CDR2 SQIVND (reference sequence). In DNA, the CDR3 is TGTGCCAGTAGTCCGACAGGGGGCCTCGTTACGGAAGCTTTCTTT. This encodes CASSPTGGLVTEAFF.